The 7 T cell receptor beta chains below all came from one sample that was sequenced in a study of blood T cell repertoires in COVID-19. TCRdb's copy holds only in-frame clones and misses some; the assay was immunoSEQ multiplex PCR. The repertoire holds a few hundred thousand clones, with about 91% as singletons. Sequenced sample: peripheral blood. Receptors originate from a young woman with COVID-19, enrolled during active disease.

The gene calls are TRBV5-6 and TRBJ1-3, with TRBD1 matching 10 bases. The germline CDR1 and CDR2 sequences are SGHDT and YYEEEE. This CDR3 has 18 amino acids. V lost 3 bases and J lost 4; bases outside the gene matches: 13. The CDR3 DNA follows: TGTGCCAGCAGCTCCCCTGGCTGGGACAGGGGAATCGGAAACACCATATATTTT. Protein: CASSSPGWDRGIGNTIYF.

A note on this clone: The sample carries other DNA sequences with the same CDR3. This chain joins TRBV3-1 (or the pseudogene TRBV3-2) and TRBJ2-3; 7 bases are shared with TRBD2. Germline V lookup: CDR1 LGHDT, CDR2 YNNKEL (reference sequence). This CDR3 is built from 16 residues. V dropped 1 base and J dropped 1; count of bases not matched to a gene: 5. In DNA, the CDR3 is TGTGCCAGCAGCCAAGCCCTGGCGGGGGGCACAGATACGCAGTATTTT. Protein: CASSQALAGGTDTQYF.

This chain links TRBV9 with TRBJ2-1, with D maybe TRBD2 (7 bases). CDR1 SGDLS and CDR2 YYNGEE come from the germline V gene. Trimming took off 4 bases at V and 6 bases at J, with 17 bases between the two ends. The CDR3 is made up of 15 amino acids. CDR3 in DNA: TGTGCCAGCAGCCTAGGGGGAGGGGTAGCCAATGAGCAGTTCTTC. This codes for CASSLGGGVANEQFF. Looking up the rest from reference TRBV9 and TRBJ2-1 gives the full variable domain: DSGVTQTPKHLITATGQRVTLRCSPRSGDLSVYWYQQSLDQGLQFLIQYYNGEERAKGNILERFSAQQFPDLHSELNLSSLELGDSALYFCASSLGGGVANEQFFGPGTRLTVL.

CDR3 nucleotides: TGTGCCAGCAGTCCAACTCCGCTACGGGAAGCTTTCTTT. Its translation: CASSPTPLREAFF. V is TRBV6-2 or TRBV6-3 and J is TRBJ1-1, with D uncertain. Germline-derived CDR1 and CDR2 are MNHEY and SVGEGT. The CDR3 has 13 residues. Trimming cost V 5 bases and J 8 bases, with 15 bases left between them.

V gene TRBV2 combines with J gene TRBJ2-1; 7 nucleotides agree with TRBD2. CDR1 is SNHLY, CDR2 FYNNEI, per germline. With V trimmed by 7 bases and J by 0 bases, 0 bases remained unmatched. CDR3 length: 13 amino acids. CDR3 DNA: TGTGCCAGCACTAGCGGCTCCTACAATGAGCAGTTCTTC. Protein sequence: CASTSGSYNEQFF.

This rearrangement joins TRBV27 to TRBJ1-1; D is uncertain. Trimming cost V 5 bases and J 1 base, with 14 bases left between them. Per the germline V gene, CDR1 is MNHEY and CDR2 is SMNVEV (reference sequence). This CDR3 has 15 amino acids. CDR3 DNA: TGTGCCAGCAGTGCAGAGGCACACACGAACACTGAAGCTTTCTTT. It is translated as CASSAEAHTNTEAFF.

The chain carries TRBV7-2 and TRBJ2-3; 10 positions match TRBD2. CDR1 and CDR2 (germline): SGHTA, FQGNSA. Trimming took 5 bases from V and 5 from J; bases not matched to a gene: 4. This CDR3 comprises 14 residues. CDR3 residues: CASSHTSGVDTQYF. CDR3 nucleotide sequence: TGTGCCAGCAGCCATACTAGCGGGGTAGATACGCAGTATTTT.